This entry lists 26 T cell receptor beta chains sequenced from one sample in a study of cytomegalovirus exposure and HLA in healthy donors. PCR amplification relied on 60 Vbeta primers (plus 13 Jbeta primers). The repertoire was sequenced with immunoSEQ multiplex PCR; TCRdb's copy has only in-frame clones and lacks some. The sample holds 150,000 to 200,000 clones; around 78% are singletons and the top ten take approximately 3.1%. Sample: PBMCs. The source of these receptors is a woman aged 40 to 50 in good health and CMV-seronegative.

V usage is TRBV5-1 and J usage is TRBJ1-1, with TRBD1 identical over 10 bases. The germline V gene encodes CDR1 SGHRS and CDR2 YFSETQ. Trimming cost V 5 bases and J 2 bases; bases outside gene matches: 6. The CDR3 runs to 15 residues. The chain's CDR3 is CASRAGTGANTEAFF. DNA for the CDR3: TGCGCCAGCAGGGCCGGGACAGGGGCCAACACTGAAGCTTTCTTT.

J is TRBJ2-5 and V is TRBV6-1, with a weak D call TRBD2 (5 bases). The J call may be wrong; the DNA end is better matched by TRBJ2-7. Germline V CDR1 and CDR2: MNHNS, SASEGT. CDR3 length: 14 residues. CDR3 DNA: TGTGCCAGCAGTGAGGGTGGCCGGGGTTACGAGCAGTACTTC. Protein: CASSEGGRGYEQYF.

V usage is TRBV6-1 and J usage is TRBJ1-5, with 7 bases matching TRBD1. This CDR3 spans 15 amino acids. V trimming: 4 bases; J trimming: 3 bases; junction bases outside the gene matches: 6. Germline CDR1 and CDR2: MNHNS and SASEGT. CDR3 protein: CASSGVGQHNQPQHF. CDR3 in DNA: TGTGCCAGCAGTGGGGTGGGACAGCACAATCAGCCCCAGCATTTT.

V usage is TRBV19 and J usage is TRBJ1-1; 12 nucleotides agree with TRBD1. CDR1 and CDR2 (germline): LNHDA, SQIVND (reference sequence). V lost 7 bases and J lost 4; bases outside the gene matches: 10. This CDR3 contains 16 residues. CDR3 loop: CASMIFGTGGGTEAFF. For the CDR3, the DNA is TGTGCCAGTATGATTTTTGGGACAGGGGGCGGCACTGAAGCTTTCTTT.

The V and J genes are TRBV5-5 and TRBJ1-1, with D possibly matching TRBD1 (5 bases). CDR1 is SGHKS, CDR2 YYEKEE, per germline (reference sequence). V was pared by 5 bases and J by 7 bases, with 15 bases between. The CDR3 sequence is 13 residues long. The CDR3 region is CASSLVWGDEAFF. Written as DNA, the CDR3 is TGTGCCAGCAGTTTAGTATGGGGGGATGAAGCTTTCTTT.

This clone was detected a few times. The chain couples TRBV29-1 to TRBJ1-4, with D tentatively TRBD1 (6 bases). Trimming took off 5 bases at V and 4 bases at J, with 17 bases between the two ends. The CDR3 runs 15 residues. Germline lookup yields CDR1 SQVTM and CDR2 ANQGSEA. This CDR3 reads CSVLDPGTRNEKLFF. DNA for the CDR3: TGCAGCGTTCTGGATCCCGGGACACGTAATGAAAAACTGTTTTTT.

The chain joins TRBV7-2 to TRBJ1-5; no clear D gene. This CDR3 spans 13 amino acids. V was trimmed by 5 bases and J by 7 bases, leaving 12 bases between them. CDR1 SGHTA and CDR2 FQGNSA come from the germline V gene. The CDR3 spells CASSPRVAQPQHF. For the CDR3, the DNA is TGTGCCAGCAGCCCCAGAGTAGCACAGCCCCAGCATTTT. Supplemented by reference TRBV7-2 and TRBJ1-5, the full variable domain reads GAGVSQSPSNKVTEKGKDVELRCDPISGHTALYWYRQSLGQGLEFLIYFQGNSAPDKSGLPSDRFSAERTGGSVSTLTIQRTQQEDSAVYLCASSPRVAQPQHFGDGTRLSIL.

The CDR3 protein is CASSPILTGTFFLGTEAFF. The CDR3 coding sequence is TGTGCCAGCAGCCCCATTTTGACAGGGACATTTTTTCTGGGCACTGAAGCTTTCTTT. This chain connects TRBV7-9 to TRBJ1-1; 7 nucleotides align to TRBD1. The CDR3 runs to 19 residues. Trimming at V came to 5 bases and at J to 4 bases, leaving 22 bases not matched to a gene. Germline loops: CDR1 SEHNR, CDR2 FQNEAQ (reference sequence).

As to this clone: The sample contains more than one DNA sequence encoding this CDR3. The V call is TRBV5-4, the J call TRBJ1-2; perhaps TRBD1 as D (5 bases). Trimming left V 4 bases short and J 2 bases short, with 9 bases between. The CDR3 covers 13 residues. CDR1 SGHNT and CDR2 YYREEE come from the germline V gene (reference sequence). The DNA of the CDR3 is TGTGCCAGCAGCCCTGACAGAAACTATGGCTACACCTTC. Translation gives CASSPDRNYGYTF.

The rearrangement joins TRBV7-2 to TRBJ2-3, with D unresolved. V was cut by 4 bases and J by 0 bases, with 14 bases left in between. There are 16 residues in the CDR3. The germline V gene has CDR1 SGHTA and CDR2 FQGNSA. CDR3 protein: CASSSTVFSSTDTQYF. CDR3 nucleotide sequence: TGTGCCAGCAGCTCCACCGTGTTTAGCAGCACAGATACGCAGTATTTT.

This chain uses TRBV5-4 with TRBJ1-2; TRBD1 matches at 10 bases. The J segment lost 4 bases and the V segment lost 0 bases, leaving 3 bases of the junction unmatched. CDR3 length: 15 residues. The germline gives CDR1 SGHNT, CDR2 YYREEE (reference sequence). CDR3 amino acids: CASSLGDRGSYGYTF. CDR3 DNA sequence: TGTGCCAGCAGCTTGGGGGACAGGGGCTCCTATGGCTACACCTTC.

The chain employs TRBV25-1 and TRBJ1-1; D is unclear. Germline lookup yields CDR1 MGHDK and CDR2 SYGVNS. The CDR3 extends over 13 amino acids. V lost 7 bases and J 2 bases, leaving 11 bases between the germline ends. CDR3 sequence: CASTQSVNTEAFF. In DNA form, the CDR3 reads TGTGCCAGCACGCAAAGCGTAAACACTGAAGCTTTCTTT.

The chain joins TRBV27 to TRBJ2-2; perhaps TRBD2 as D (6 bases). V was pared by 6 bases and J by 6 bases, with 17 bases between. Germline lookup yields CDR1 MNHEY and CDR2 SMNVEV (reference sequence). CDR3 length: 15 residues. CDR3 sequence: CASSNAGRNAGELFF. The CDR3 DNA follows: TGTGCCAGCAGCAATGCGGGGCGTAACGCCGGGGAGCTGTTTTTT.

This clone was counted a few times. The gene calls are TRBV2 and TRBJ1-5; possible D gene TRBD1, 5 bases. V dropped 7 bases and J dropped 2 bases, with 15 bases sitting between them. CDR3 length: 15 residues. The germline gives CDR1 SNHLY, CDR2 FYNNEI. CDR3 residues: CASNREGRGNQPQHF. The DNA for the CDR3 is TGTGCCAGCAACCGAGAGGGGAGGGGCAATCAGCCCCAGCATTTT.

The chain recombines TRBV28 with TRBJ1-2; 7 nucleotides match TRBD1. J gave up 8 bases and V 8 bases, and 14 bases lay outside the gene matches. Germline CDR1 and CDR2: MDHEN and SYDVKM. The CDR3 has 14 residues. The CDR3 spells CASRGYRGGGGYTF. In DNA form, the CDR3 reads TGTGCCAGCCGAGGCTACAGGGGCGGGGGGGGCTACACCTTC.

The chain carries TRBV15 and TRBJ2-3, with 9 positions matching TRBD1. The CDR3 is 16 residues long. Germline V gene lookup returns CDR1 LNHNV and CDR2 YYDKDF (reference sequence). The V segment lost 5 bases and the J segment 3 bases; nucleotides outside the gene matches: 9. CDR3 sequence: CATSGFRDRVTDTQYF. CDR3 DNA sequence: TGTGCCACCAGCGGTTTCCGGGACAGGGTAACAGATACGCAGTATTTT.

The rearrangement uses TRBV27 and TRBJ2-1, with a possible D match to TRBD1 (6 bases). CDR1 and CDR2 from the germline V gene are MNHEY and SMNVEV (reference sequence). Trimming pared 6 bases from V and 2 bases from J, leaving 11 bases between. The CDR3 has 14 residues. In nucleotides, the CDR3 is TGTGCCAGCAGCCGGGACATAACCTACAATGAGCAGTTCTTC. This gives the protein CASSRDITYNEQFF.

The chain links TRBV5-8 to TRBJ2-1, with 7 positions matching TRBD1. Per germline, CDR1 SGHTS and CDR2 YDEGEE. The V segment lost 6 bases and the J segment 5 bases; nucleotides outside the gene matches: 11. CDR3 length equals 15 residues. CDR3 in DNA: TGTGCCAGCACCCTTCCGACAGGGTACCACAATGAGCAGTTCTTC. This gives the protein CASTLPTGYHNEQFF.

This chain links TRBV5-4 with TRBJ2-7, with D possibly being TRBD2 (6 bases). Germline CDR1 SGHNT, CDR2 YYREEE (reference sequence). CDR3 length: 15 amino acids. With 0 bases removed from V and 0 bases from J, the gap between germline ends came to 10 bases. CDR3 sequence (DNA): TGTGCCAGCAGCTTGGACGCGGGGAGCTCCTACGAGCAGTACTTC. This gives the protein CASSLDAGSSYEQYF.

This chain joins TRBV5-1 and TRBJ1-1, with a weak D call TRBD1 (5 bases). The V gene's germline CDR1 is SGHRS and CDR2 YFSETQ. V lost 0 bases, J lost 10 bases, and 19 bases lay in between. This CDR3 comprises 15 residues. The CDR3 DNA sequence: TGCGCCAGCAGCTTGGGTCTGACAGCCCCTATAATAGCTTTCTTT. Its translation: CASSLGLTAPIIAFF.

J is TRBJ2-1 and V is TRBV4-2, with 12 bases matching TRBD2. This CDR3 is 15 amino acids long. From germline, CDR1 is LGHNA and CDR2 YNFKEQ. V dropped 0 bases and J dropped 9; count of bases not matched to a gene: 3. The CDR3 region is CASSQELAGGGEQFF. The CDR3 DNA sequence: TGTGCCAGCAGCCAAGAACTAGCGGGGGGCGGTGAGCAGTTCTTC.

V usage is TRBV2 and J usage is TRBJ2-1; 8 bases are shared with TRBD2. Germline V gene sequence: CDR1 SNHLY, CDR2 FYNNEI. The CDR3 has 14 amino acids. V dropped 4 bases and J dropped 7; count of bases not matched to a gene: 6. The CDR3 reads CASSAGGLTNEQFF. CDR3 bases: TGTGCCAGCAGTGCGGGGGGGCTGACAAATGAGCAGTTCTTC.

The chain has TRBV6-6 and TRBJ1-5; a possible D gene is TRBD1 (5 bases). V dropped 1 base and J dropped 5 bases, with 12 bases sitting between them. Germline assignment: CDR1 MNHNY and CDR2 SVGAGI (reference sequence). There are 15 residues in the CDR3. As DNA, the CDR3 is TGTGCCAGCAGTTACTGGGGGGTCGGGGATCAGCCCCAGCATTTT. Protein: CASSYWGVGDQPQHF.

The table lists this clone with a count of one. This chain uses TRBV5-8 with TRBJ1-2; TRBD1 might be the D (6 bases). The CDR3 covers 16 residues. The ends were cut back, 4 bases at V and 2 bases at J, with 18 bases in the middle. Germline-derived CDR1 and CDR2 are SGHTS and YDEGEE. CDR3 amino acids: CASSGPGGLTNYGYTF. DNA for the CDR3: TGTGCCAGCAGCGGCCCCGGGGGGCTAACGAACTATGGCTACACCTTC.

The chain links TRBV11-2 to TRBJ2-7; D is perhaps TRBD1 (5 bases). V shed 6 bases and J shed 4 bases, with 19 bases lying between them. The CDR3 runs 15 residues. Germline V gives CDR1 SGHAT, CDR2 FQNNGV. DNA of the CDR3: TGTGCCAGCAGTTCTATTCTGGACAAGTTTTACGAGCAGTACTTC. It translates to CASSSILDKFYEQYF. The whole variable domain, filled in from reference TRBV11-2 and TRBJ2-7, reads EAGVAQSPRYKIIEKRQSVAFWCNPISGHATLYWYQQILGQGPKLLIQFQNNGVVDDSQLPKDRFSAERLKGVDSTLKIQPAKLEDSAVYLCASSSILDKFYEQYFGPGTRLTVT.

The CDR3 DNA reads as TGTGCCAGCAGCAGGGGCACAGGGGATAGCAATCAGCCCCAGCATTTT. This gives the protein CASSRGTGDSNQPQHF. The chain recombines TRBV5-5 with TRBJ1-5, with TRBD1 matching 7 bases. CDR3 length: 16 amino acids. V was pared by 4 bases and J by 0 bases, with 7 bases of the junction left unmatched. In germline, CDR1 is SGHKS, CDR2 YYEKEE (reference sequence).